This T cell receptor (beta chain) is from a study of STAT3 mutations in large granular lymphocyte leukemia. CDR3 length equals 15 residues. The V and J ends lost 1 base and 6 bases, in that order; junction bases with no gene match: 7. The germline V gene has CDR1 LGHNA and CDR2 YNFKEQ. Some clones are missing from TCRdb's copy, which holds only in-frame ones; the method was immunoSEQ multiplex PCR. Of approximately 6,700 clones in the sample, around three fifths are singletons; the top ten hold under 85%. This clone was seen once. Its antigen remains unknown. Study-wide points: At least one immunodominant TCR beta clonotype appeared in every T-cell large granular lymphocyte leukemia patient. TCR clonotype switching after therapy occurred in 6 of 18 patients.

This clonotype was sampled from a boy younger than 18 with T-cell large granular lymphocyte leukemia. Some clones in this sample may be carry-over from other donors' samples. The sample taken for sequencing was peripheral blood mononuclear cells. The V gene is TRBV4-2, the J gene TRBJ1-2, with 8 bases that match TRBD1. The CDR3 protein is CASSQVRGRGNGYTF. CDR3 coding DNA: TGTGCCAGCAGCCAAGTCAGGGGGCGCGGGAATGGCTACACCTTC.